The clone carrying this TCR beta chain was observed at least ten times. Its antigen is not identified. Sequencing was performed with immunoSEQ multiplex PCR; in TCRdb, only in-frame clones are kept and a portion is missing. The sample shows about 1.1 million clones, more than 75% of them seen only once. Germline CDR1 reads LNHNV; CDR2 reads YYDKDF (reference sequence). CDR3 length: 16 amino acids. The V gene lost 0 bases and the J gene lost 6 bases, with 15 bases spanning the gap. This sample was included in a study of shared clonotypes between healthy human individuals. Notes on the study in general: Generation probabilities of non-shared clonotypes were lower (relative to those shared by all four donors).

The chain joins TRBV15 to TRBJ2-4; D uncertain. The origin of this receptor is a man between 18 and 29 years old in good health. Some clones in this sample may be carry-over from other donors' samples. Input material: memory CD4+ T cells from PBMCs. As to subset: CD45RA-negative fraction. DNA for the CDR3: TGTGCCACCAGCAGAGATCCAGACAACTTAGGAAACATTCAGTACTTC. Its protein product is CATSRDPDNLGNIQYF. Full variable domain (missing parts from reference TRBV15 and TRBJ2-4): DAMVIQNPRYQVTQFGKPVTLSCSQTLNHNVMYWYQQKSSQAPKLLFHYYDKDFNNEADTPDNFQSRRPNTSFCFLDIRSPGLGDTAMYLCATSRDPDNLGNIQYFGAGTRLSVL.